Listed below are T cell receptor beta chains from one sample, sequenced in a study of blood T cells in healthy people across ages. TCRdb reprocessed the 5' RACE reads via MiXCR and lists one record per CDR3 protein. The sample shows approximately 1.5 million distinct CDR3 sequences, 40% to 45% of them seen only once. Material for sequencing was blood. The receptors stem from a woman aged 18-29 years in good health. Each CDR3 is given with its conserved first and last residue. A D gene is named only where the DNA matches it firmly. Not every row has a clone size; where given, it reads once, few, many or a size class.

d_gene,j_gene,v_gene,abundance,CDR3aa,CDR3nt
TRBD1,TRBJ1-2,TRBV7-9,once,CASSIGQANGYTF,TGTGCCAGCAGCATAGGACAGGCGAATGGCTACACCTTC
.,TRBJ2-1,TRBV9,.,CASSDGRDYNEQFF,TGTGCCAGCAGCGATGGACGGGACTACAATGAGCAGTTCTTC
.,TRBJ2-1,TRBV25-1,few,CASSDMGGSSYNEQFF,TGTGCCAGCAGTGACATGGGCGGAAGCTCCTACAATGAGCAGTTCTTC
TRBD2,TRBJ2-5,TRBV3-1,many,CASSRQLIAGGEKTQYF,TGTGCCAGCAGCCGACAGCTAATAGCGGGAGGGGAGAAGACCCAGTACTTC
.,TRBJ2-5,TRBV20-1,.,CTPREGQETQYF,TGCACCCCACGAGAGGGCCAAGAGACCCAGTACTTC
TRBD2,TRBJ2-3,TRBV7-2,few,CASSFEGLAGRTDTQYF,TGTGCCAGCAGCTTCGAAGGACTAGCGGGGCGTACAGATACGCAGTATTTT
TRBD2,TRBJ2-7,TRBV20-1,few,CSARTSGSHEQYF,TGCAGTGCCCGGACTAGCGGGAGTCACGAGCAGTACTTC
.,TRBJ2-1,TRBV28,.,CASTEWGNEQFF,TGTGCCAGCACGGAGTGGGGTAATGAGCAGTTCTTC
.,TRBJ1-2,TRBV25-1,.,CASSDPRNFYGYTF,TGTGCCAGCAGTGATCCGAGGAATTTCTATGGCTACACCTTC
TRBD1,TRBJ1-2,TRBV7-9,.,CASSLSGQYSYGYTF,TGTGCCAGCAGCTTATCGGGACAGTATAGCTATGGCTACACCTTC
TRBD1,TRBJ1-2,TRBV20-1,.,CSARDPQGGSLYGYTF,TGCAGTGCTAGAGACCCCCAGGGGGGCAGCTTATATGGCTACACCTTC
.,TRBJ2-7,TRBV20-1,once,CSEVRNYEQYF,TGCAGTGAGGTCAGAAACTACGAGCAGTACTTC
TRBD1,TRBJ1-5,TRBV20-1,.,CSAGDRGGNQPQHF,TGCAGTGCTGGGGACAGGGGTGGCAATCAGCCCCAGCATTTT
TRBD1,TRBJ1-1,TRBV9,.,CASSGDRELAEAFF,TGTGCCAGCAGCGGCGACAGGGAACTTGCTGAAGCTTTCTTT
.,TRBJ1-3,TRBV5-1,.,CASSPGTSGNTIYF,TGTGCCAGCAGTCCGGGGACCTCTGGAAACACCATATATTTT
.,TRBJ2-1,TRBV7-9,.,CASSLATGTANEQFF,TGTGCCAGCAGCTTAGCAACAGGGACTGCCAATGAGCAGTTCTTC
.,TRBJ2-3,TRBV2,few,CASSQYPSGPTDTQYF,TGTGCCAGCAGTCAATACCCTAGTGGGCCCACAGATACGCAGTATTTT
TRBD2,TRBJ2-7,TRBV10-3,.,CAISESIAGGLVEQYF,TGTGCCATCAGTGAGTCAATAGCGGGAGGGCTGGTGGAGCAGTACTTC
.,TRBJ2-1,TRBV27,once,CASRPGRLNNEQFF,TGTGCCAGCAGGCCGGGCCGTCTTAACAATGAGCAGTTCTTC
.,TRBJ1-1,TRBV29-1,.,CSVDKQANTEAFF,TGCAGCGTCGACAAACAAGCGAACACTGAAGCTTTCTTT
.,TRBJ1-6,TRBV28,.,CASGTRDGDNSPLHF,TGTGCCAGCGGAACCCGGGACGGAGATAATTCACCCCTCCACTTT
.,TRBJ2-5,TRBV5-1,.,CASSGGTGTQETQYF,TGCGCCAGCAGCGGCGGTACAGGCACCCAAGAGACCCAGTACTTC
.,TRBJ1-2,TRBV30,.,CAWSVLGRTREDFYTF,TGTGCCTGGAGTGTACTGGGAAGGACACGGGAGGATTTCTACACCTTC
.,TRBJ2-1,TRBV7-9,.,CASSLGWAGTLSYNEQFF,TGTGCCAGCAGCTTAGGGTGGGCAGGGACCTTATCCTACAATGAGCAGTTCTTC
TRBD2,TRBJ2-4,TRBV29-1,.,CSVVGSGRQAQYF,TGCAGCGTTGTTGGTAGCGGGAGGCAGGCGCAGTACTTC
.,TRBJ1-4,TRBV9,.,CASSVEREGKLFF,TGTGCCAGCAGCGTAGAAAGGGAGGGGAAACTGTTTTTT
.,TRBJ1-5,TRBV10-3,once,CAARGGVNQPQHF,TGTGCCGCGAGGGGGGGGGTCAATCAGCCCCAGCATTTT
.,TRBJ2-4,TRBV20-1,few,CSARLGLEQYF,TGCAGTGCTAGGTTAGGGCTAGAGCAGTACTTC
TRBD1,TRBJ2-3,TRBV10-3,.,CAISESKGTETQYF,TGTGCCATCAGTGAGTCGAAAGGGACAGAGACGCAGTATTTT
.,TRBJ2-1,TRBV4-3,.,CASSQVSRTGNEQFF,TGCGCCAGCAGCCAAGTGAGCCGAACGGGGAATGAGCAGTTCTTC
.,TRBJ2-3,TRBV6-2/TRBV6-3,.,CASSYSGRTPTYTQYF,TGTGCCAGCAGTTACTCGGGCAGGACACCCACATATACGCAGTATTTT
.,TRBJ1-1,TRBV9,.,CASSSGLSETEAFF,TGTGCCAGCAGTTCAGGGCTCAGCGAGACTGAAGCTTTCTTT
.,TRBJ2-3,TRBV15,.,CATSYEKTSSTDTQYF,TGTGCCACCAGCTACGAGAAGACTTCCAGCACAGATACGCAGTATTTT
.,TRBJ2-7,TRBV4-1,.,CASSQDGRGSEQYF,TGCGCCAGCAGCCAAGACGGGAGAGGGTCCGAGCAGTACTTC
.,TRBJ2-5,TRBV20-1,few,CSAREPSGGGETQYF,TGCAGTGCTAGAGAACCCTCAGGAGGAGGGGAGACCCAGTACTTC
.,TRBJ2-3,TRBV7-2,.,CASSLGAGGSDTQYF,TGTGCCAGCAGCTTAGGTGCCGGGGGATCAGATACGCAGTATTTT
.,TRBJ2-2,TRBV7-2,.,CASSWRGRDGELFF,TGTGCCAGCAGCTGGCGGGGTCGGGACGGGGAGCTGTTTTTT
TRBD1,TRBJ2-3,TRBV15,few,CATSRDRGQGKDTQYF,TGTGCCACCAGCAGAGATCGGGGACAGGGGAAAGATACGCAGTATTTT
.,TRBJ2-7,TRBV6-2/TRBV6-3,many,CASSYSSRGKIGQYF,TGTGCCAGCAGTTACTCTTCCCGGGGAAAGATCGGGCAGTACTTC
TRBD1,TRBJ1-6,TRBV4-3,.,CASSPGQVYGGSSPLHF,TGCGCCAGCAGCCCAGGACAGGTTTATGGTGGTAGCTCACCCCTCCACTTT
.,TRBJ2-5,TRBV12-3/TRBV12-4,many,CASTLSETQYF,TGTGCCAGCACCCTTAGTGAGACCCAGTACTTC
.,TRBJ2-3,TRBV9,few,CASSVGLTGITDTQYF,TGTGCCAGCAGCGTAGGTCTGACGGGTATCACAGATACGCAGTATTTT
.,TRBJ2-4,TRBV7-2,.,CASSSRLAVNKNIQYF,TGTGCCAGCAGCTCACGATTGGCGGTCAACAAAAACATTCAGTACTTC
.,TRBJ2-7,TRBV10-3,few,CAISELGNTYEQYF,TGTGCCATCAGTGAGTTAGGGAATACGTACGAGCAGTACTTC
.,TRBJ1-5,TRBV27,few,CASRHQGSSGQPQHF,TGTGCCAGCAGACACCAGGGGAGTTCTGGGCAGCCCCAGCATTTT
.,TRBJ1-5,TRBV30,.,CAWSVLGSHQPQHF,TGTGCCTGGAGTGTACTGGGGAGTCATCAGCCCCAGCATTTT
.,TRBJ1-2,TRBV29-1,.,CSVGQLNNYGYTF,TGCAGCGTTGGACAGCTAAATAACTATGGCTACACCTTC
.,TRBJ2-5,TRBV5-4,few,CASSPDGGVETQYF,TGTGCCAGCAGCCCCGATGGGGGCGTGGAGACCCAGTACTTC
TRBD2,TRBJ2-1,TRBV15,.,CATSSPPGTRYNEQFF,TGTGCCACCAGTTCTCCTCCCGGGACTAGGTACAATGAGCAGTTCTTC
.,TRBJ2-3,TRBV20-1,few,CSAPSGTTDTQYF,TGCAGTGCTCCGAGCGGAACCACAGATACGCAGTATTTT